Following are 16 T cell receptor beta chains from one sample sequenced in a study of Ad26.COV2.S vaccination and SARS-CoV-2 variants. The assay was immunoSEQ multiplex PCR, and TCRdb's table has in-frame clones only and misses some. The sample shows 180,000 or so clones, 70% to 90% of them seen only once. The sequencing used peripheral blood, collected after recovery from COVID-19. The receptors come from a human donor who had recovered from COVID-19.

The V gene is TRBV5-1, the J gene TRBJ1-1; D is ambiguous. The length of the CDR3 is 14 residues. Trimming left V 0 bases short and J 5 bases short, with 11 bases between. The germline V gene has CDR1 SGHRS and CDR2 YFSETQ. This chain's CDR3 is CASSLVPGGTEAFF. In DNA form, the CDR3 reads TGCGCCAGCAGCTTGGTACCGGGAGGGACTGAAGCTTTCTTT.

V usage is TRBV28 and J usage is TRBJ1-2; 8 bases fit TRBD1. The germline gives CDR1 MDHEN, CDR2 SYDVKM. This CDR3 comprises 13 residues. V was clipped by 6 bases and J by 8 bases; unmatched bases: 8. The CDR3 here is CASRPQGALGYTF. The CDR3 DNA sequence: TGTGCCAGCAGACCCCAGGGGGCGCTAGGCTACACCTTC.

This clone was counted a single time. J is TRBJ2-7 and V is TRBV28, with 9 bases that match TRBD1. Germline CDR1 reads MDHEN; CDR2 reads SYDVKM. The CDR3 is made up of 16 amino acids. V gave up 4 bases and J gave up 4 bases; unmatched junction bases: 11. DNA of the CDR3: TGTGCCAGCAGTTCGACTCCGGGACAGGGTCCATACGAGCAGTACTTC. This sequence encodes CASSSTPGQGPYEQYF.

The chain has TRBV10-1 and TRBJ1-1; D is unclear. The germline V gene has CDR1 WNHNN and CDR2 SYGVQD (reference sequence). V was clipped by 4 bases and J by 4 bases, with 13 bases between them. CDR3 length: 14 amino acids. This CDR3 reads CASSASHWGTEAFF. CDR3 nucleotides: TGCGCCAGCAGTGCTTCACATTGGGGCACTGAAGCTTTCTTT.

The rearrangement links TRBV7-2 to TRBJ1-3; no firm D call. Per germline, CDR1 SGHTA and CDR2 FQGNSA. V was trimmed by 4 bases and J by 0 bases, leaving 13 bases between them. CDR3 length: 16 amino acids. In DNA form, the CDR3 reads TGTGCCAGCAGCTCAAAGACACCTTCCTCTGGAAACACCATATATTTT. Its protein is CASSSKTPSSGNTIYF. Supplemented by reference TRBV7-2 and TRBJ1-3, the full variable domain reads GAGVSQSPSNKVTEKGKDVELRCDPISGHTALYWYRQSLGQGLEFLIYFQGNSAPDKSGLPSDRFSAERTGGSVSTLTIQRTQQEDSAVYLCASSSKTPSSGNTIYFGEGSWLTVV.

This chain connects TRBV7-3 to TRBJ2-2; 10 bases match TRBD2. J was trimmed by 5 bases and V by 3 bases; bases with no gene match: 0. CDR3 size: 14 residues. Germline-derived CDR1 and CDR2 are SGHTA and FQGTGA. CDR3 sequence reads: CASSFSGGTGELFF. CDR3 nucleotide sequence: TGTGCCAGCAGCTTTAGCGGGGGGACCGGGGAGCTGTTTTTT.

The rearrangement joins TRBV28 to TRBJ1-5; no reliable D call. The germline CDR1 and CDR2 sequences are MDHEN and SYDVKM. The CDR3 consists of 13 residues. Trimming took 5 bases from V and 0 from J, leaving 5 bases between them. Here the CDR3 DNA reads TGTGCCAGCAGTCTAATTAGCAATCAGCCCCAGCATTTT. Protein sequence: CASSLISNQPQHF.

The V gene is TRBV4-2, the J gene TRBJ2-3; D is unclear. CDR1 and CDR2 from the germline V gene are LGHNA and YNFKEQ. The length of the CDR3 is 12 residues. The V gene lost 4 bases and the J gene lost 1 base, with 3 bases spanning the gap. CDR3 residues: CASSPGTDTQYF. CDR3 in DNA: TGTGCCAGCAGCCCGGGCACAGATACGCAGTATTTT.

In its sample, this clone was seen once. The chain employs TRBV5-1 and TRBJ2-1; D unresolved. The CDR3 spans 14 residues. Germline V gene data show CDR1 as SGHRS and CDR2 as YFSETQ. V lost 2 bases, J lost 7 bases, and 13 bases lay in between. The CDR3 bases are TGCGCCAGCAGCTTCGGGCAGGCCCAGAATGAGCAGTTCTTC. Its translation: CASSFGQAQNEQFF.

The rearrangement joins TRBV19 to TRBJ1-1; 10 bases match TRBD1. The V segment lost 6 bases and the J segment 5 bases; nucleotides outside the gene matches: 6. Germline loops: CDR1 LNHDA, CDR2 SQIVND (reference sequence). The CDR3 length is 14 residues. DNA of the CDR3: TGTGCCAGTAGCGAAGGGACAGGGGAAACTGAAGCTTTCTTT. This sequence encodes CASSEGTGETEAFF. Supplemented by reference TRBV19 and TRBJ1-1, the full variable domain reads DGGITQSPKYLFRKEGQNVTLSCEQNLNHDAMYWYRQDPGQGLRLIYYSQIVNDFQKGDIAEGYSVSREKKESFPLTVTSAQKNPTAFYLCASSEGTGETEAFFGQGTRLTVV.

This sequence joins TRBV30 and TRBJ2-5; no reliable D call. Germline V gene data show CDR1 as GTSNPN and CDR2 as SVGIG (reference sequence). CDR3 length: 13 residues. Trimming shortened V by 1 base and J by 7 bases, and 13 bases separated the two germline ends. In DNA, the CDR3 is TGTGCCTGGAGTGGAGACTTTGGGGTGACCCAGTACTTC. Encoded protein: CAWSGDFGVTQYF.

The rearrangement joins TRBV3-1 (or the pseudogene TRBV3-2) to TRBJ1-3, with D uncertain. Germline CDR1 LGHDT, CDR2 YNNKEL (reference sequence). The V end was cut by 0 bases, the J end by 7 bases, with 4 bases between. The CDR3 runs to 12 residues. The CDR3 reads CASSQEWNTIYF. The DNA for the CDR3 is TGTGCCAGCAGCCAAGAGTGGAACACCATATATTTT.

The chain carries TRBV12-1 and TRBJ2-7; the table's D call, TRBD2, was not checked against the DNA. TRBV12-1 is a pseudogene locus. The CDR3 loop spans 16 amino acids. The CDR3 DNA is TGTGCCAGCAGCTTTGGGACTAGCGGGCCTACCTACGAGCAGTACTTC. The encoded protein is CASSFGTSGPTYEQYF.

CDR3 sequence: CASSREAGRWETQYF. DNA of the CDR3: TGCGCCAGCAGCCGAGAAGCAGGGAGGTGGGAGACCCAGTACTTC. The chain recombines TRBV5-1 with TRBJ2-5; D perhaps matches TRBD2 (6 bases). Germline loops: CDR1 SGHRS, CDR2 YFSETQ. V lost 4 bases and J 5 bases, leaving 18 bases between the germline ends. The CDR3 is 15 amino acids.

V usage is TRBV2 and J usage is TRBJ1-1; D gene ambiguous. V gave up 6 bases and J gave up 8 bases, with 10 bases separating them. Looked up from germline, CDR1 is SNHLY and CDR2 is FYNNEI. The CDR3 contains 11 residues. CDR3 region: CASSYREEAFF. CDR3 nucleotide sequence: TGTGCCAGCAGCTACCGGGAGGAAGCTTTCTTT.

This sequence joins TRBV14 and TRBJ1-1; D is possibly TRBD1 (6 bases). Germline CDR1 SGHDN, CDR2 FVKESK. This CDR3 region has 14 residues. Trimming took 4 bases from V and 1 from J, leaving 10 bases between them. Here the CDR3 DNA reads TGTGCCAGCAGCCCGAGCAGGGGGAACACTGAAGCTTTCTTT. It specifies CASSPSRGNTEAFF.